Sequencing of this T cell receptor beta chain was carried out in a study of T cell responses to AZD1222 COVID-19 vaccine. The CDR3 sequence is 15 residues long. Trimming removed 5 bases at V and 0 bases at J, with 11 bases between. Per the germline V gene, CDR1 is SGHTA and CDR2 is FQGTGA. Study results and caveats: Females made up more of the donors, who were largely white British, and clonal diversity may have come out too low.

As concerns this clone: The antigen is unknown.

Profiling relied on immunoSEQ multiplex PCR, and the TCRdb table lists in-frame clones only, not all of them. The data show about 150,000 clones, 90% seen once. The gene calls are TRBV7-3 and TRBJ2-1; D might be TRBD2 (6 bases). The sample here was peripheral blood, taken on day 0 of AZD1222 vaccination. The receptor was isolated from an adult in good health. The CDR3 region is CASSPGLNSYNEQFF. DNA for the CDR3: TGTGCCAGCAGCCCGGGACTCAACTCCTACAATGAGCAGTTCTTC.